The 21 T cell receptor beta chains below were found in one sample sequenced in a study of Ad26.COV2.S vaccination and SARS-CoV-2 variants (dated by TCRdb to the early 2020s). Library preparation was by the immunoSEQ multiplex PCR assay. Entries here come from immuneACCESS through TCRdb and include only in-frame sequences with V and J called. Some clones fail to appear in such tables; in the studies checked, an unresolved V gene covers under half of the shortfall, and the cause of the remainder is unknown. This sample holds hundreds of thousands of clones; approximately 88% were observed only once. About 1.5% of the sample lies in the top ten. What this sample's treatment or condition label stands for: 19 received Ad26.COV2.S at low or high dose, single or two shots; roughly five received placebo; per-sample allocation not given. For vaccine and placebo recipients, the sequenced repertoires came from samples collected on day 63 after the first injection.

The specimen comprised peripheral blood, sampled in a trial of Ad26.COV2.S vaccine versus placebo. Receptors originate from a person between 18 and 65 years old who received the Ad26.COV2.S COVID-19 vaccine or a placebo.

V usage is TRBV19 and J usage is TRBJ2-2, with 8 bases identical to TRBD2. Germline lookup yields CDR1 LNHDA and CDR2 SQIVND (reference sequence). V lost 7 bases to trimming and J lost 7 bases; unmatched junction nucleotides: 8. The CDR3 is made up of 14 amino acids. The chain's CDR3 is CASIDGGASGELFF. Written as DNA, the CDR3 is TGTGCCAGTATCGACGGGGGGGCCAGCGGGGAGCTGTTTTTT.

The CDR3 loop reads CSASFGTSGRGETQYF. In DNA form, the CDR3 reads TGCAGTGCTAGTTTCGGGACTAGCGGGAGGGGAGAGACCCAGTACTTC. The chain recombines TRBV20-1 with TRBJ2-5; 16 bases fit TRBD2. Germline CDR1 reads DFQATT; CDR2 reads SNEGSKA (reference sequence). This CDR3 contains 16 residues. J lost 4 bases, V lost 3 bases, and 5 bases had no gene match.

The rearrangement joins TRBV10-3 to TRBJ2-1; D perhaps matches TRBD2 (6 bases). The CDR3 length is 14 residues. V was trimmed by 5 bases and J by 7 bases, leaving 15 bases between them. CDR1 and CDR2 (germline): ENHRY, SYGVKD. The CDR3 loop reads CAISSAGRRNEQFF. In DNA, the CDR3 is TGTGCCATCAGTTCGGCGGGGAGGAGGAATGAGCAGTTCTTC.

This clone has a single count. This chain joins TRBV7-9 and TRBJ2-2, with 7 bases that match TRBD1. The V and J ends lost 8 bases and 6 bases, in that order; junction bases with no gene match: 6. The CDR3 extends over 13 amino acids. CDR1 SEHNR and CDR2 FQNEAQ come from the germline V gene (reference sequence). CDR3 nucleotide sequence: TGTGCCAGCGAAGGCAGGGGGTCCGGGGAGCTGTTTTTT. The encoded protein is CASEGRGSGELFF.

In the case of this clone: Distinct nucleotide sequences in the sample also encode this CDR3. CDR3 sequence: CASSSLANYGYTF. DNA for the CDR3: TGTGCCAGCAGCTCCCTGGCTAACTATGGCTACACCTTC. This chain connects TRBV7-2 to TRBJ1-2; D not resolved. Germline loops: CDR1 SGHTA, CDR2 FQGNSA. V was clipped by 4 bases and J by 0 bases, with 6 bases between them. This CDR3 has 13 residues.

V usage is TRBV6-5 and J usage is TRBJ1-1; TRBD1 matches 8 bases. V shed 7 bases and J 3 bases; nucleotides not matched to a gene: 10. CDR1 is MNHEY and CDR2 is SVGAGI in the germline V gene. The CDR3 is 15 residues long. DNA for the CDR3: TGTGCCAGCACTCGGCAGGGGGCTGTGGACACTGAAGCTTTCTTT. Translation: CASTRQGAVDTEAFF.

The gene calls are TRBV5-1 and TRBJ2-7; 8 bases are shared with TRBD2. The V and J ends lost 8 bases and 2 bases, in that order; junction bases with no gene match: 6. CDR1 SGHRS and CDR2 YFSETQ come from the germline V gene. CDR3 size: 13 residues. This CDR3 reads CASSAGEAYEQYF. CDR3 sequence (DNA): TGCGCCAGTTCAGCGGGAGAGGCCTACGAGCAGTACTTC.

This clone was recorded once. This chain connects TRBV5-4 to TRBJ2-2, with 7 bases that match TRBD2. The length of the CDR3 is 15 residues. The germline gives CDR1 SGHNT, CDR2 YYREEE (reference sequence). V dropped 4 bases and J dropped 1; count of bases not matched to a gene: 4. The CDR3 sequence is CASSKIAGNTGELFF. The DNA for the CDR3 is TGTGCCAGCAGCAAAATAGCGGGGAACACCGGGGAGCTGTTTTTT.

Comments on this clone: Distinct nucleotide sequences in the sample also encode this CDR3. The chain couples TRBV18 to TRBJ2-5, with D unclear. Germline-derived CDR1 and CDR2 are KGHSH and LQKENI. CDR3 length: 13 amino acids. V was trimmed by 0 bases and J by 5 bases, leaving 7 bases between them. CDR3: CASSPPGWETQYF. CDR3 nucleotide sequence: TGTGCCAGCTCACCACCAGGGTGGGAGACCCAGTACTTC.

J is TRBJ1-1 and V is TRBV2, with TRBD1 as a possible D gene (6 bases). The V and J ends lost 3 bases and 7 bases respectively, with 12 bases between them. Germline CDR1 and CDR2: SNHLY and FYNNEI. This CDR3 region has 13 residues. CDR3 protein: CASSEAGVGEAFF. CDR3 bases: TGTGCCAGCAGTGAGGCAGGGGTGGGTGAAGCTTTCTTT.

V gene TRBV13 combines with J gene TRBJ1-4; 11 nucleotides agree with TRBD1. This CDR3 is 18 amino acids long. Germline CDR1 reads PRHDT; CDR2 reads FYEKMQ (reference sequence). V shed 5 bases, J shed 3 bases, and the junction held 11 bases outside the gene matches. The CDR3 here is CASSEEGTGGLPNEKLFF. As DNA, the CDR3 is TGTGCCAGCAGCGAGGAGGGGACAGGGGGTCTTCCTAATGAAAAACTGTTTTTT.

This sequence joins TRBV6-5 and TRBJ2-7, with D possibly TRBD2 on 6 matching bases. The CDR3 loop spans 14 amino acids. V gave up 8 bases and J gave up 1 base, with 15 bases separating them. Germline V gives CDR1 MNHEY, CDR2 SVGAGI. The CDR3 protein is CASAKGGTSYEQYF. The CDR3 DNA follows: TGTGCCAGCGCGAAGGGCGGGACGTCCTACGAGCAGTACTTC.

The J gene is TRBJ1-3, the V gene TRBV15; TRBD1 aligns across 8 bases. CDR1 is LNHNV and CDR2 is YYDKDF in the germline V gene (reference sequence). The CDR3 spans 16 residues. The junction had 9 bases not matched to a gene; V was cut back by 4 bases and J by 4 bases. In DNA form, the CDR3 reads TGTGCCACCAGCAAAGCCCCGGACAGGGTAGGAAACACCATATATTTT. Translating gives CATSKAPDRVGNTIYF.

This clone was observed a handful of times. This chain joins TRBV5-4 and TRBJ2-3, with 11 nucleotides matching TRBD2. Trimming at V came to 1 base and at J to 5 bases, leaving 0 bases not matched to a gene. CDR3 length: 14 residues. Germline V CDR1 and CDR2: SGHNT, YYREEE (reference sequence). As DNA, the CDR3 is TGTGCCAGCAGCTTGACTAGCGGGAGAGATACGCAGTATTTT. Its protein product is CASSLTSGRDTQYF.

V usage is TRBV3-1 (or the pseudogene TRBV3-2) and J usage is TRBJ2-1; D remains unclear. V was clipped by 0 bases and J by 2 bases, with 5 bases between them. From germline, CDR1 is LGHDT and CDR2 YNNKEL (reference sequence). The CDR3 consists of 14 residues. The CDR3 bases are TGTGCCAGCAGCCAAGACTTAACCTACAATGAGCAGTTCTTC. This sequence encodes CASSQDLTYNEQFF.

This rearrangement joins TRBV6-6 to TRBJ1-4; D not certain. Germline V CDR1 and CDR2: MNHNY, SVGAGI (reference sequence). The V and J ends lost 2 bases and 0 bases respectively, with 7 bases between them. This CDR3 has 15 amino acids. The CDR3 is CASSYGPATNEKLFF. The CDR3 nucleotides read TGTGCCAGCAGTTACGGCCCTGCAACTAATGAAAAACTGTTTTTT.

The table lists this clone with a count of one. This chain uses TRBV6-5 with TRBJ2-7; 11 nucleotides match TRBD1. This CDR3 contains 15 residues. Germline loops: CDR1 MNHEY, CDR2 SVGAGI. After removal of 7 bases from V and 1 base from J, the junction contained 6 bases not matched to a gene. The CDR3: CASIGQGAVSYEQYF. The DNA of the CDR3 is TGTGCCAGCATCGGACAGGGGGCAGTGTCCTACGAGCAGTACTTC.

The CDR3 DNA reads as TGTGCCAGTCGACAGGGCCTTCAGCCCCAGCATTTT. Translation gives CASRQGLQPQHF. V usage is TRBV6-5 and J usage is TRBJ1-5, with 7 positions matching TRBD1. V shed 9 bases, J shed 6 bases, and the junction held 5 bases outside the gene matches. The CDR3 totals 12 residues. Germline V gene lookup returns CDR1 MNHEY and CDR2 SVGAGI.

The chain recombines TRBV7-8 with TRBJ2-1, with a weak D call TRBD2 (6 bases). V was clipped by 4 bases and J by 9 bases, with 13 bases between them. The CDR3 is 13 residues long. The V gene's germline CDR1 is SGHVS and CDR2 FQNEAQ. CDR3 bases: TGTGCCAGCAGCTCCTCTCGCGGGGTTGAGCAGTTCTTC. Translated: CASSSSRGVEQFF.

For the CDR3, the DNA is TGTGCCAGCACCACGGGAGACTATTTTCTAGGTACGCAGTATTTT. Protein product: CASTTGDYFLGTQYF. V is TRBV7-9 and J is TRBJ2-3; weak D call: TRBD2 (6 bases). CDR3 size: 15 residues. V was cut by 7 bases and J by 8 bases, with 22 bases left in between. CDR1 is SEHNR, CDR2 FQNEAQ, per germline (reference sequence).

The V call is TRBV24-1, the J call TRBJ2-3; D is possibly TRBD1 (6 bases). Germline CDR1 is KGHDR and CDR2 is SFDVKD. CDR3 length equals 17 residues. Trimming stripped 3 bases from V and 3 bases from J, with 18 bases between. The CDR3 loop reads CATSDRVGTPGTDTQYF. In nucleotides, the CDR3 is TGTGCCACCAGTGATCGAGTCGGGACACCAGGGACAGATACGCAGTATTTT.